The present entry profiles one TCR beta chain with its context. As yet, its antigen is unknown. The data were taken from a study of identifying expanded T cells in peripheral blood. The study, taken as a whole, reports: Over about two and four weeks, about 17 and 20 clones changed, versus approximately 1.1 between replicates. Variance in clone template counts between roughly 2-week samples significantly increased with total template count across all healthy donors.

Using immunoSEQ multiplex PCR, the repertoire was profiled, and TCRdb retains in-frame clones only, with some absent. The data show 50,000 or so clones, approximately 89% seen once. Collection occurred without any documented infections or immune events in donors. V was pared by 4 bases and J by 2 bases, with 9 bases between. The V gene's germline CDR1 is SGHNT and CDR2 YYREEE (reference sequence). CDR3 length: 14 amino acids. The material sequenced was blood. This clonotype was sampled from a person between 18 and 75 years old in good health. The chain has TRBV5-4 and TRBJ1-4, with D possibly TRBD1 on 6 matching bases. The CDR3 DNA reads as TGTGCCAGCAGCCGTAGGGGGACTAATGAAAAACTGTTTTTT. Encoded protein: CASSRRGTNEKLFF. The full variable domain, completed using reference TRBV5-4 and TRBJ1-4, is ETGVTQSPTHLIKTRGQQVTLRCSSQSGHNTVSWYQQALGQGPQFIFQYYREEENGRGNFPPRFSGLQFPNYSSELNVNALELDDSALYLCASSRRGTNEKLFFGSGTQLSVL.